What follows is one T cell receptor (beta chain) and its context. Its antigen remains unknown. This entry is derived from a study of T-cell reconstitution after alpha-beta-depleted transplantation in children. The V gene lost 5 bases and the J gene lost 3 bases, with 5 bases spanning the gap. Looked up from germline, CDR1 is SGHAT and CDR2 is FQDESV (reference sequence). The CDR3 sequence is 11 residues long. Study-wide findings and caveats: One year after transplant, T-cell counts and diversity came mostly from newly produced T cells. Where some patients showed high TCRbeta diversity at day 60, it came from recipient T cells and thymic progenitors that had survived. Several hundred expanded graft clones reportedly supplied alpha-beta T cells about two months after transplant.

The authors prepared the TCRbeta library with unique molecular identifiers. Using its own MiXCR run on the PCR reads, TCRdb lists one record per CDR3 protein. Among about 980,000 distinct CDR3 sequences listed, about 29% were seen once. The chain is built from TRBV11-1 and TRBJ2-7, with D uncertain. The source of this sequence is a boy younger than two who had a stem cell transplant for SCID, so the T cells may come from the graft donor. The sample was PBMCs, mostly from graft donor cells, taken 360 days after TCRalphabeta/CD19-depleted stem cell transplant. CDR3 DNA: TGTGCCAGCAGCAACGACTACGAGCAGTACTTC. It yields the protein CASSNDYEQYF.